This T cell receptor beta chain was found in a study of Ad26.COV2.S vaccination and SARS-CoV-2 variants. The overall study: Once, or twice with 56 days between doses, Ad26.COV2.S was given intramuscularly.

This sample's treatment: around 19 received Ad26.COV2.S at low or high dose, single or two shots; several received placebo; per-sample allocation not given. Vaccine and placebo recipients were sampled on day 63 after the first injection. Cohort 1b enrolled adults aged 18-55 years in Boston. General study findings and limits: It was found that vaccine and placebo recipients had similar non-spike TCR breadth.

Repertoires were generated with immunoSEQ multiplex PCR, while TCRdb's copy carries only in-frame clones and drops some. The sample holds around 400,000 clones, approximately 90% seen once. The CDR3 has 13 residues. With 5 bases removed from V and 3 bases from J, the gap between germline ends came to 14 bases. Germline CDR1 is SQVTM and CDR2 is ANQGSEA. In regard to this clone: No antigen is known for it.

Sample: peripheral blood, taken in a trial of Ad26.COV2.S vaccine versus placebo. This chain links TRBV29-1 with TRBJ2-7; D is possibly TRBD1 (6 bases). This receptor was identified in a person aged 18-65 years who received the Ad26.COV2.S COVID-19 vaccine or a placebo. The CDR3 nucleotides are TGCAGCGTTTTGGGACACCAAGGCTACGAGCAGTACTTC. This gives the protein CSVLGHQGYEQYF.